The source of this T cell receptor beta chain is a study of OX40 agonist ivuxolimab in advanced cancers. About the research overall: Patients took ivuxolimab, an agonistic anti-OX40 (CD134) antibody. Findings of the study overall: Which antigen the expanded peripheral T cells recognized is unknown. Both CD4+ and CD8+ T cell populations in blood had undergone clonal expansion by week 6 at 0.1 to 3.0 mg/kg.

In regard to this clone: Its antigen is undetermined.

Using immunoSEQ multiplex PCR, the repertoire was profiled, and TCRdb retains in-frame clones only, with some absent. In the table there are over 85,000 clones, about 83% of which are singletons. The V gene lost 1 base and the J gene lost 2 bases, with 11 bases spanning the gap. The CDR3 runs to 15 residues. CDR1 SGHNT and CDR2 YYREEE come from the germline V gene (reference sequence). With baseline, cycle 4 day 1, and cycle 7 day 1 as timepoints, blood was sampled. The sample here was CD4+ or CD8+ T cells sorted from blood, taken in a trial of the OX40 agonist ivuxolimab. The clonotype originates from an adult with an advanced solid tumor such as melanoma, head and neck, liver or kidney cancer. V is TRBV5-4 and J is TRBJ2-3, with D possibly TRBD2 on 6 matching bases. The CDR3 DNA reads as TGTGCCAGCAGCTTGTTCGGGGGACCCACAGATACGCAGTATTTT. It is translated as CASSLFGGPTDTQYF.